This TCR beta chain was identified in a study of CD8+CD57+ T cells in acquired aplastic anemia. Genomic DNA constituted the template upon which TCR beta VDJ and CDR3 profiling was performed. Via MiXCR, TCRdb re-called the reads, giving one row per CDR3 protein. Among around 180,000 distinct CDR3 sequences listed, about three fifths were seen once. A few counts support this clonotype. The CDR3 loop spans 12 amino acids. Per germline, CDR1 ENHRY and CDR2 SYGVKD. V shed 6 bases and J shed 5 bases, with 11 bases lying between them. This receptor was obtained from a human donor in good health. The sample was sorted CD4+, CD8+, or CD8+CD57+ T cells (not recorded which) from PBMCs. The J gene is TRBJ2-7, the V gene TRBV10-3; D is ambiguous. CDR3 bases: TGTGCCATCAGCGTCGTAAAGGACGAGCAGTACTTC. It encodes CAISVVKDEQYF.